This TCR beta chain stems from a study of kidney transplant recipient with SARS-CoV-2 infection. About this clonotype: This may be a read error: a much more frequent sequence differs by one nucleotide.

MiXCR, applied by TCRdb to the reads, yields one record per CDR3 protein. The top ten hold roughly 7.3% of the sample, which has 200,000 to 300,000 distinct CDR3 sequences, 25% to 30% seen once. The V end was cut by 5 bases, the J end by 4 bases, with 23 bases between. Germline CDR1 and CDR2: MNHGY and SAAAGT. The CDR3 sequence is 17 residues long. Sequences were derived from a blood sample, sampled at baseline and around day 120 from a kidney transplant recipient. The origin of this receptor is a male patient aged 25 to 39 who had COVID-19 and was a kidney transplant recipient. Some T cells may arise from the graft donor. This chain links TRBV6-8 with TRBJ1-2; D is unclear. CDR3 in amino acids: CASSQHARPRKTYGYTF. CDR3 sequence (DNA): TGTGCCAGCAGTCAGCACGCACGCCCTAGAAAGACCTATGGCTACACCTTC.